Shown below are 21 T cell receptor beta chains from a single sample sequenced in a study of cytomegalovirus exposure and HLA in healthy donors. The PCR was carried out with 60 Vbeta primers and 13 Jbeta primers. Produced via immunoSEQ multiplex PCR; TCRdb's table is partial and in-frame only. The table shows roughly 62,000 clones, with about 72% occurring only once. Sequenced material: PBMCs. The source is a woman between 40 and 50 years old in good health and CMV-seropositive.

This clone was counted only a few times. The chain employs TRBV5-1 and TRBJ1-1; possibly TRBD1 for D (5 bases). V shed 0 bases and J shed 1 base, with 13 bases lying between them. This CDR3 contains 16 residues. Germline V gene lookup returns CDR1 SGHRS and CDR2 YFSETQ. This chain's CDR3 is CASSLATDWENTEAFF. The CDR3 DNA follows: TGCGCCAGCAGCTTGGCGACAGACTGGGAGAACACTGAAGCTTTCTTT.

The chain uses TRBV5-1 and TRBJ2-2, with D unresolved. The CDR3 runs 13 residues. Germline CDR1 is SGHRS and CDR2 is YFSETQ. Trimming took 6 bases from V and 2 from J, leaving 8 bases between them. CDR3 DNA: TGCGCCAGCACCTTAACAAACACCGGGGAGCTGTTTTTT. Amino acid sequence: CASTLTNTGELFF.

V gene TRBV10-3 combines with J gene TRBJ2-1, with 9 bases identical to TRBD2. The V segment lost 6 bases and the J segment 8 bases; nucleotides outside the gene matches: 11. The CDR3 has 15 amino acids. Germline V lookup: CDR1 ENHRY, CDR2 SYGVKD. The CDR3 DNA reads TGTGCCATCAGCAAGAATAGCGGGGGAGGCGATGAGCAGTTCTTC. It yields the protein CAISKNSGGGDEQFF.

The V and J genes are TRBV5-1 and TRBJ1-2, with D perhaps matching TRBD1 (6 bases). There are 16 residues in the CDR3. The germline V gene encodes CDR1 SGHRS and CDR2 YFSETQ. With 4 bases removed from V and 7 bases from J, the gap between germline ends came to 23 bases. DNA for the CDR3: TGCGCCAGCAGCCTCAATTTCAGGGGAACGGCGGGTGGCTACACCTTC. Amino acids: CASSLNFRGTAGGYTF. The variable domain in full, completed from reference TRBV5-1 and TRBJ1-2, reads KAGVTQTPRYLIKTRGQQVTLSCSPISGHRSVSWYQQTPGQGLQFLFEYFSETQRNKGNFPGRFSGRQFSNSRSEMNVSTLELGDSALYLCASSLNFRGTAGGYTFGSGTRLTVV.

The chain employs TRBV7-9 and TRBJ1-2; D possibly corresponds to TRBD1 (6 bases). V lost 1 base to trimming and J lost 5 bases, with 14 bases between them. The CDR3 spans 15 residues. Germline V CDR1 and CDR2: SEHNR, FQNEAQ (reference sequence). The CDR3 DNA follows: TGTGCCAGCAGCTTAGTATCGGGACAAGGTTATGGCTACACCTTC. Translating it yields CASSLVSGQGYGYTF.

This clone was recorded a few times. V is TRBV18 and J is TRBJ2-7, with D perhaps matching TRBD1 (6 bases). V was cut by 2 bases and J by 4 bases, with 15 bases left in between. Germline V gene lookup returns CDR1 KGHSH and CDR2 LQKENI. The CDR3 spans 15 residues. The CDR3 DNA is TGTGCCAGCTCACCAGGGGGCGGTAAGGTTTACGAGCAGTACTTC. It yields the protein CASSPGGGKVYEQYF.

This clone was seen more than once but under ten times. This chain links TRBV19 with TRBJ1-1; tentatively, D is TRBD1 (5 bases). CDR1 is LNHDA, CDR2 SQIVND, per germline (reference sequence). This CDR3 has 14 residues. With 5 bases removed from V and 4 bases from J, the gap between germline ends came to 14 bases. The CDR3 bases are TGTGCCAGTAGTTTGGGGACTATTGTCACTGAAGCTTTCTTT. It yields the protein CASSLGTIVTEAFF.

This clone was seen a handful of times. V gene TRBV15 combines with J gene TRBJ2-3, with TRBD2 matching 8 bases. Germline V gene data show CDR1 as LNHNV and CDR2 as YYDKDF (reference sequence). This CDR3 is built from 15 residues. V was pared by 5 bases and J by 4 bases, with 8 bases of the junction left unmatched. The CDR3 sequence: CATSLLRGGADTQYF. The CDR3 DNA reads as TGTGCCACCAGCTTACTCCGGGGGGGTGCAGATACGCAGTATTTT. The full variable domain, in which reference TRBV15 and TRBJ2-3 provide the parts outside the CDR3, is DAMVIQNPRYQVTQFGKPVTLSCSQTLNHNVMYWYQQKSSQAPKLLFHYYDKDFNNEADTPDNFQSRRPNTSFCFLDIRSPGLGDTAMYLCATSLLRGGADTQYFGPGTRLTVL.

This rearrangement joins TRBV7-2 to TRBJ1-5, with 9 positions matching TRBD1. CDR1 and CDR2 from the germline V gene are SGHTA and FQGNSA. The CDR3 spans 16 residues. V trimming: 5 bases; J trimming: 3 bases; junction bases outside the gene matches: 8. The CDR3 spells CASSRGGTGTNQPQHF. The CDR3 coding sequence is TGTGCCAGCAGCAGAGGGGGGACAGGGACCAATCAGCCCCAGCATTTT.

CDR3 sequence (DNA): TGTGCCAGCAGCCCCACCGCCGTTCCAGGGGGTCATAATTCACCCCTCCACTTT. Amino acids: CASSPTAVPGGHNSPLHF. J is TRBJ1-6 and V is TRBV9; 7 bases align to TRBD1. From germline, CDR1 is SGDLS and CDR2 YYNGEE. J was trimmed by 5 bases and V by 4 bases; bases with no gene match: 15. The CDR3 length is 18 residues.

V gene TRBV18 combines with J gene TRBJ1-5; D gene ambiguous. CDR3 size: 14 residues. V shed 3 bases and J shed 6 bases, with 12 bases lying between them. CDR1 is KGHSH, CDR2 LQKENI, per germline. CDR3 protein: CASSPEGAGQPQHF. CDR3 DNA sequence: TGTGCCAGCTCACCGGAGGGAGCGGGTCAGCCCCAGCATTTT.

The chain employs TRBV2 and TRBJ2-5, with D unclear. This CDR3 contains 16 residues. V dropped 2 bases and J dropped 5 bases, with 18 bases sitting between them. Germline lookup yields CDR1 SNHLY and CDR2 FYNNEI. The CDR3 protein is CASSEHGQLTGETQYF. The CDR3 DNA is TGTGCCAGCAGTGAACATGGGCAGCTCACTGGGGAGACCCAGTACTTC. The full variable domain, its missing parts supplied by reference TRBV2 and TRBJ2-5, is EPEVTQTPSHQVTQMGQEVILRCVPISNHLYFYWYRQILGQKVEFLVSFYNNEISEKSEIFDDQFSVERPDGSNFTLKIRSTKLEDSAMYFCASSEHGQLTGETQYFGPGTRLLVL.

This chain uses TRBV6-6 with TRBJ1-6; 7 nucleotides agree with TRBD1. The CDR3 runs to 14 residues. V dropped 6 bases and J dropped 9; count of bases not matched to a gene: 8. Germline CDR1 reads MNHNY; CDR2 reads SVGAGI (reference sequence). For the CDR3, the DNA is TGTGCCAGCAGGCCGCCAGGGGGTGGTTCACCCCTCCACTTT. Amino acid sequence: CASRPPGGGSPLHF.

V and J are TRBV2 and TRBJ2-2; TRBD1 aligns across 7 bases. The CDR3 has 15 residues. Unmatched junction bases numbered 10, after V lost 8 bases and J lost 4 bases. Germline V lookup: CDR1 SNHLY, CDR2 FYNNEI. This CDR3 reads CASAPEGAVTGELFF. Here the CDR3 DNA reads TGTGCCAGCGCGCCTGAGGGGGCTGTCACCGGGGAGCTGTTTTTT. Full variable domain (rest looked up from reference TRBV2 and TRBJ2-2): EPEVTQTPSHQVTQMGQEVILRCVPISNHLYFYWYRQILGQKVEFLVSFYNNEISEKSEIFDDQFSVERPDGSNFTLKIRSTKLEDSAMYFCASAPEGAVTGELFFGEGSRLTVL.

This clone has just a few counts. For the CDR3, the DNA is TGCGCCAGCAGCTTGGATTCAGGGAACAATCAGCCCCAGCATTTT. This translates into CASSLDSGNNQPQHF. This rearrangement joins TRBV5-1 to TRBJ1-5, with a tentative D call TRBD1 (5 bases). The CDR3 sequence is 15 residues long. The germline V gene encodes CDR1 SGHRS and CDR2 YFSETQ. The ends were cut back, 0 bases at V and 3 bases at J, with 10 bases in the middle.

This clone ranks as large. The V and J genes are TRBV7-9 and TRBJ2-7; 8 bases fit TRBD2. The CDR3 totals 16 residues. Losses at the gene ends were 1 base for V and 2 bases for J; bases not matched to a gene: 7. The germline V gene encodes CDR1 SEHNR and CDR2 FQNEAQ (reference sequence). Here the CDR3 reads CASSLEAGGRPYEQYF. The CDR3 DNA is TGTGCCAGCAGCTTAGAGGCGGGGGGCAGGCCCTACGAGCAGTACTTC. The full variable domain, completed using reference TRBV7-9 and TRBJ2-7, is DTGVSQNPRHKITKRGQNVTFRCDPISEHNRLYWYRQTLGQGPEFLTYFQNEAQLEKSRLLSDRFSAERPKGSFSTLEIQRTEQGDSAMYLCASSLEAGGRPYEQYFGPGTRLTVT.

The V and J genes are TRBV6-5 and TRBJ1-2; no reliable D call. This CDR3 comprises 13 residues. V was trimmed by 5 bases and J by 7 bases, leaving 14 bases between them. From germline, CDR1 is MNHEY and CDR2 SVGAGI. CDR3 coding DNA: TGTGCCAGCAGTCGACCGGGATCGGGTGGCTACACCTTC. It codes for CASSRPGSGGYTF.

The chain has TRBV23-1 and TRBJ1-2; 7 bases map to TRBD1. TRBV23-1 falls under the ORF class, with uncertain function. This CDR3 is built from 13 residues. After removal of 11 bases from V and 4 bases from J, the junction contained 10 bases not matched to a gene. The DNA of the CDR3 is TGCGCCCTCCGGGACAGACTTCTCTATGGCTACACCTTC. The encoded protein is CALRDRLLYGYTF.

The rearrangement uses TRBV4-1 and TRBJ2-7; TRBD1 matches at 10 bases. Germline trimming cut 4 bases from V and 0 bases from J; bases unmatched to any gene: 9. Germline CDR1 reads MGHRA; CDR2 reads YSYEKL. There are 17 residues in the CDR3. The CDR3 sequence is CASSRTRQGAFSYEQYF. In DNA form, the CDR3 reads TGCGCCAGCAGCCGAACCCGACAGGGGGCATTCTCCTACGAGCAGTACTTC.

This rearrangement joins TRBV2 to TRBJ2-2; D might be TRBD2 (5 bases). The CDR3 is made up of 14 amino acids. V lost 8 bases and J 2 bases, leaving 12 bases between the germline ends. In germline, CDR1 is SNHLY, CDR2 FYNNEI. The CDR3 DNA sequence: TGTGCCAGCTTAGGACGGGGAAACACCGGGGAGCTGTTTTTT. This sequence encodes CASLGRGNTGELFF.

This clone was counted a few times. The genes are TRBV6-5 and TRBJ2-7; the D gene is possibly TRBD2 (7 bases). Trimming pared 6 bases from V and 4 bases from J, leaving 16 bases between. In germline, CDR1 is MNHEY, CDR2 SVGAGI. CDR3 length equals 14 residues. The CDR3 DNA reads as TGTGCCAGCAGGCTGGGGGGCGGGGGTTACGAGCAGTACTTC. Residues: CASRLGGGGYEQYF.